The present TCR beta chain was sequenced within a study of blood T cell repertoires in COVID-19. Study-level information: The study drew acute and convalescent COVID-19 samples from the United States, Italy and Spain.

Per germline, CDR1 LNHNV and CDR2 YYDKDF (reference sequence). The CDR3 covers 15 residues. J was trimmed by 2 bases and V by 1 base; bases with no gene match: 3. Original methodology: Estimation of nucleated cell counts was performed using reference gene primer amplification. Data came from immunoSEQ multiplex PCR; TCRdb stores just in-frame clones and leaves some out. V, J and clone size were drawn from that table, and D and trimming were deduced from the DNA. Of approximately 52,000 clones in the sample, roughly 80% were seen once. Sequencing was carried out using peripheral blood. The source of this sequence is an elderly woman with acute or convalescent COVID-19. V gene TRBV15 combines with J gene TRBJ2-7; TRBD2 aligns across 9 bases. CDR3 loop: CATSRGRGGAYEQYF. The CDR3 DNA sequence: TGTGCCACCAGCAGAGGTCGCGGGGGGGCCTACGAGCAGTACTTC.